This T cell receptor (beta chain) was identified in a study of T cell responses to AZD1222 COVID-19 vaccine. Profiled with immunoSEQ multiplex PCR; TCRdb holds only in-frame clones, not every one. The data contain tens of thousands of clones, approximately 82% of them singletons. The CDR3 covers 15 residues. The V gene's germline CDR1 is SGHKS and CDR2 YYEKEE (reference sequence). Trimming took 4 bases from V and 4 from J, leaving 15 bases between them. V is TRBV5-5 and J is TRBJ1-5, with D tentatively TRBD1 (5 bases). This receptor was taken from an adult in good health. Material: peripheral blood, obtained on day 0 of AZD1222 vaccination. The CDR3 spells CASSRDAGSNQPQHF. The CDR3 DNA is TGTGCCAGCAGCCGGGACGCGGGATCAAATCAGCCCCAGCATTTT.